Each of the 23 T cell receptor beta chains below was sequenced from the same sample in a study of tumor and adjacent non-tumor tissue in lung cancer. A modified ARM-PCR protocol with three rounds of nested PCR amplified TCRbeta. One entry per CDR3 protein results from TCRdb running MiXCR on the multiplex PCR reads. The top ten clones hold around 13% of a sample with 65,000 to 90,000 distinct CDR3 sequences, approximately 68% of them seen once. This sample's RNA came from whole unsorted tissue. Input material: lung tumor tissue. The source is a woman in her seventies with non-small cell lung cancer.

In the case of this clonotype: A read error may explain this, as a much larger clone is one base away. The chain uses TRBV7-8 and TRBJ2-2; 7 nucleotides line up with TRBD2. This CDR3 comprises 17 residues. Germline CDR1 and CDR2: SGHVS and FQNEAQ. The CDR3 sequence: CASRLGFASGNTGELFF. In DNA form, the CDR3 reads TGTGCCAGCAGGTTAGGATTTGCTAGCGGGAACACCGGGGAGCTGTTTTTT. Full variable domain (missing parts from reference TRBV7-8 and TRBJ2-2): GAGVSQSPRYKVAKRGQDVALRCDPISGHVSLFWYQQALGQGPEFLTYFQNEAQLDKSGLPSDRFFAERPEGSVSTLKIQRTQQEDSAVYLCASRLGFASGNTGELFFGEGSRLTVL.

This clonotype has a handful of counts. The genes are TRBV7-2 and TRBJ2-3; the D is unclear. Trimming removed 1 base at V and 4 bases at J, with 9 bases between. Germline V lookup: CDR1 SGHTA, CDR2 FQGNSA. There are 14 residues in the CDR3. CDR3 sequence (DNA): TGTGCCAGCAGCTTAGAACCGGAATCAGATACGCAGTATTTT. The encoded protein is CASSLEPESDTQYF.

A note on this clonotype: Germline is not matched at one junction end, which may reflect a read error. The chain uses TRBV28 and TRBJ2-3; D is unclear. The CDR3 runs to 14 residues. Looked up from germline, CDR1 is MDHEN and CDR2 is SYDVKM. For the CDR3, the DNA is TGTGCCAGCAATCCGCCGGGTGGCACACATACGCAGTATTTT. Its protein is CASNPPGGTHTQYF.

The chain has TRBV10-2 and TRBJ2-7, with 9 nucleotides matching TRBD1. This CDR3 spans 14 amino acids. Germline lookup yields CDR1 WSHSY and CDR2 SAAADI. With 8 bases clipped from V and 5 bases from J, the junction kept 10 bases outside the gene matches. DNA for the CDR3: TGCGCCAGCGTTTCCGGGACAGGGACCCACGAGCAGTACTTC. This gives the protein CASVSGTGTHEQYF.

Regarding this clonotype: A read error may be the cause here, since a much bigger clone is one base away. This chain connects TRBV6-1 to TRBJ2-7, with unresolved D. The germline CDR1 and CDR2 sequences are MNHNS and SASEGT. V was clipped by 4 bases and J by 2 bases, with 6 bases between them. The CDR3 covers 12 residues. The CDR3 loop reads CASSVAAYEQYF. CDR3 coding DNA: TGTGCCAGCAGTGTGGCGGCCTACGAGCAGTACTTC.

The chain recombines TRBV6-1 with TRBJ1-1; TRBD1 aligns across 7 bases. The V gene's germline CDR1 is MNHNS and CDR2 SASEGT. CDR3 length: 14 residues. After removal of 2 bases from V and 13 bases from J, the junction contained 13 bases not matched to a gene. CDR3 sequence reads: CASSELQGTTEIFF. The CDR3 nucleotides read TGTGCCAGCAGTGAATTACAGGGGACCACTGAAATTTTCTTT.

Comments on this clonotype: Relative to the germline gene, one junction end is altered; a read error may explain this. The J gene is TRBJ1-1, the V gene TRBV29-1; D unresolved. The CDR3 covers 13 residues. Germline V gives CDR1 SQVTM, CDR2 ANQGSEA. The CDR3 nucleotides read TGCAGCGTAGGGCAGCTCGTGAACCCTGAAGCTTTCTTT. It specifies CSVGQLVNPEAFF. Full variable domain (outside the CDR3, taken from reference TRBV29-1 and TRBJ1-1): SAVISQKPSRDICQRGTSLTIQCQVDSQVTMMFWYRQQPGQSLTLIATANQGSEATYESGFVIDKFPISRPNLTFSTLTVSNMSPEDSSIYLCSVGQLVNPEAFFGQGTRLTVV.

This clonotype was seen just once. The chain uses TRBV5-1 and TRBJ2-1, with D perhaps matching TRBD1 (6 bases). This CDR3 has 17 amino acids. Germline V gene lookup returns CDR1 SGHRS and CDR2 YFSETQ. The V end was cut by 0 bases, the J end by 9 bases, with 22 bases between. As DNA, the CDR3 is TGCGCCAGCAGCTTGGCGGAAGTAGGGACAACCTCATCTGAGCAGTTCTTC. This sequence encodes CASSLAEVGTTSSEQFF.

A remark on this clonotype: An end of the junction does not agree with germline; a read error may underlie this. This rearrangement joins TRBV20-1 to TRBJ2-1; 11 positions match TRBD2. Germline loops: CDR1 DFQATT, CDR2 SNEGSKA (reference sequence). The length of the CDR3 is 11 residues. CDR3 sequence: CIASGRHPQFF. In DNA, the CDR3 is TGCATTGCTAGCGGGAGGCACCCGCAGTTCTTC.

The J gene is TRBJ2-1, the V gene TRBV11-1; D is uncertain. The CDR3 totals 13 residues. The germline gives CDR1 SGHAT, CDR2 FQDESV (reference sequence). The chain's CDR3 is CVGSYPSLGEQFF. Written as DNA, the CDR3 is TGTGTCGGCAGTTACCCTTCCCTGGGTGAGCAGTTCTTC.

With respect to this clonotype: Given the absence of the conserved phenylalanine or tryptophan at the CDR3 end, a read error is likely. No DNA is shown, since the ends of the CDR3 on it are uncertain; the CDR3 is the one TCRdb lists. This CDR3 is CAISTRDEGSPLHL. The chain links TRBV4-1 to TRBJ1-6; the D call in the table, TRBD1, was not verified against the DNA. The CDR3 has 14 residues if both end residues are counted. CDR1 MGHRA and CDR2 YSYEKL come from the germline V gene.

As regards this clonotype: A read error may explain this, as a much larger clone is one base away. Because the CDR3 is missing its conserved closing phenylalanine or tryptophan, this is likely a read error. The gene calls are TRBV11-2 and TRBJ2-5; the D gene is possibly TRBD1 (6 bases). CDR1 SGHAT and CDR2 FQNNGV come from the germline V gene. Trimming left V 5 bases short and J 1 base short, with 11 bases between. This CDR3 is built from 14 residues. The CDR3 nucleotides read TGTGCCAGCAGCAGGGACACAACCCAAGAGACCCAGTACCTC. Protein sequence: CASSRDTTQETQYL.

With regard to this clonotype: Germline is not matched at one junction end, which may reflect a read error. The chain carries TRBV7-9 and TRBJ2-3; possible D gene TRBD2, 6 bases. From germline, CDR1 is SEHNR and CDR2 FQNEAQ (reference sequence). The CDR3 consists of 13 residues. The CDR3 spells CANSLPTSSTQYF. The CDR3, as DNA: TGTGCCAACAGCCTCCCGACTAGTAGTACGCAGTATTTT.

This chain links TRBV4-1 with TRBJ2-1; TRBD1 aligns across 11 bases. This CDR3 is built from 15 residues. Germline V gene data show CDR1 as MGHRA and CDR2 as YSYEKL. V dropped 7 bases and J dropped 8; count of bases not matched to a gene: 10. CDR3 sequence (DNA): TGCGCCAGCAACCAGGGCAGGACAGGGGGCGATGAGCAGTTCTTC. Protein sequence: CASNQGRTGGDEQFF.

Of note for this clonotype: This may come from a read error, since a much larger clone is one base off. The gene calls are TRBV5-6 and TRBJ2-1; 7 bases match TRBD1. CDR1 SGHDT and CDR2 YYEEEE come from the germline V gene. The CDR3 runs to 15 residues. CDR3 DNA sequence: TGTGCCAGCAGCTCGAAGGACAGGCCCTACAATGAGCAGATCTTC. Its protein product is CASSSKDRPYNEQIF.

This clonotype came up a few times. This may be a read error, as it is one base from a much larger clone. This chain joins TRBV10-3 and TRBJ2-3, with D maybe TRBD1 (5 bases). The CDR3 totals 16 residues. V lost 3 bases and J 0 bases, leaving 13 bases between the germline ends. CDR1 and CDR2 from the germline V gene are ENHRY and SYGVKD. CDR3 sequence: CAISERRTHSTDTQYF. CDR3 coding DNA: TGTGCCATCAGTGAAAGAAGGACACATAGCACAGATACGCAGTATTTT.

Notes on this clonotype: Given the absence of the conserved phenylalanine or tryptophan at the CDR3 end, a read error is likely. No DNA is shown, since the ends of the CDR3 on it are uncertain; the CDR3 is the one TCRdb lists. The CDR3 spells CASSYSRGSYGYTV. The chain couples TRBV6-6 to TRBJ1-2. Germline-derived CDR1 and CDR2 are MNHNY and SVGAGI (reference sequence). The CDR3 length equals 14 residues, ends included.

Notes on this clonotype: Sequence at one end of the junction differs from germline and may be a read error. This chain links TRBV29-1 with TRBJ2-1; 9 nucleotides align to TRBD2. Germline V lookup: CDR1 SQVTM, CDR2 ANQGSEA. The CDR3 consists of 17 residues. This chain's CDR3 is CSVHSPGGSGGYNEQLF. The DNA of the CDR3 is TGCAGCGTCCATAGCCCGGGGGGTAGCGGGGGATATAATGAGCAGTTATTC.

This clonotype has just one count. A much larger clonotype is one base distant, so this may be a read error. This chain uses TRBV24-1 with TRBJ2-5; possible D gene TRBD2, 6 bases. Germline V CDR1 and CDR2: KGHDR, SFDVKD. This CDR3 has 15 amino acids. Trimming removed 4 bases at V and 4 bases at J, with 15 bases between. The DNA of the CDR3 is TGTGCCACCAGTGACCTGGGGGGATCGAGAGAGACCCAGTACTTC. It codes for CATSDLGGSRETQYF.

The CDR3 sequence: CSVSLGLNSPLHF. The CDR3 bases are TGCAGCGTTTCCTTAGGCCTAAATTCACCCCTCCACTTT. V and J are TRBV29-1 and TRBJ1-6; D call uncertain. The CDR3 runs 13 residues. The ends were cut back, 5 bases at V and 7 bases at J, with 12 bases in the middle. Germline V CDR1 and CDR2: SQVTM, ANQGSEA.

As to this clonotype: A read error is likely, as this CDR3 ends without the conserved phenylalanine or tryptophan. The chain couples TRBV5-6 to TRBJ2-1; D is ambiguous. Between the trimmed V and J ends, which lost 4 bases and 0 bases, there was a span of 11 bases. The CDR3 is 15 amino acids. Germline-derived CDR1 and CDR2 are SGHDT and YYEEEE. The CDR3 loop is CASSAGRTSYNEQFL. The DNA for the CDR3 is TGTGCCAGCAGCGCCGGACGCACCTCCTACAATGAGCAGTTCTTG.

Turning to this clonotype: Germline is not matched at one junction end, which may reflect a read error. The chain couples TRBV24-1 to TRBJ2-1, with D maybe TRBD2 (6 bases). This CDR3 contains 17 residues. Per germline, CDR1 KGHDR and CDR2 SFDVKD. The CDR3 DNA reads as TGTGCCGCCAGTGATTTTACTTCGAGACTATCGGGAGACGAGCAGTTCTTC. Its protein product is CAASDFTSRLSGDEQFF.

This sequence joins TRBV6-1 and TRBJ1-3; D perhaps matches TRBD1 (5 bases). Germline V lookup: CDR1 MNHNS, CDR2 SASEGT. Trimming took off 8 bases at V and 6 bases at J, with 14 bases between the two ends. There are 13 residues in the CDR3. This CDR3 is CASCVDRENTIYF. The CDR3 DNA is TGTGCCAGCTGTGTTGACAGAGAAAACACCATATATTTT.